The TCR beta chain under discussion was sequenced for a study of blood T cell repertoires in COVID-19. The CDR3 is made up of 15 amino acids. In germline, CDR1 is MNHEY, CDR2 SMNVEV (reference sequence). The V gene end was trimmed by 3 bases and the J gene end by 2 bases; junction bases not matched to a gene: 3. Sequencing was performed with immunoSEQ multiplex PCR; in TCRdb, only in-frame clones are kept and a portion is missing. This table holds 400,000 or so clones, over 75% found once. This chain uses TRBV27 with TRBJ1-5; the match to TRBD1 covers 8 bases. The sample was PBMCs or T cells enriched from blood (not recorded which). This clonotype was sampled from a man aged 35 to 55 in a cohort exposed to, infected with or recovered from COVID-19 (not recorded which). As DNA, the CDR3 is TGTGCCAGCAGTTTTAAGACAGGGGGCAATCAGCCCCAGCATTTT. This sequence encodes CASSFKTGGNQPQHF.